This note documents a single T cell receptor beta chain sequence. Its specificity is not known. Donors, without exception, were Caucasian adults residing in Nashville, Tennessee. Germline-derived CDR1 and CDR2 are LNHDA and SQIVND (reference sequence). The germline V and J ends were trimmed by 5 bases and 1 base, with 12 bases remaining between them. This CDR3 has 14 residues. Each replicate PCR on the sorted subsets used approximately 200 ng DNA (roughly 30,000 T cell genomes). Clones were sequenced by immunoSEQ multiplex PCR, and TCRdb holds only the in-frame ones, with some missing. Here the sample spans 2 million to 2.5 million clones, more than 90% being singletons. The data were obtained in a study of shared clonotypes between healthy human individuals. Findings and caveats of the study: Larger estimated richness was generally seen in naive subsets than in memory subsets.

Sequencing was carried out using naive CD4+ T cells sorted from blood. Subset given: CD45RA+ positively selected. The chain joins TRBV19 to TRBJ2-7, with D tentatively TRBD2 (5 bases). This sequence was found in a man aged 18 to 29 in good health. The CDR3 sequence is CASSRREQSYEQYF. The CDR3 DNA sequence: TGTGCCAGTAGTCGCCGGGAACAGTCCTACGAGCAGTACTTC.